Listed here are 14 T cell receptor beta chains from one sample, sequenced in a study of cytomegalovirus exposure and HLA in healthy donors. Use of 60 Vbeta and 13 Jbeta primers characterized the PCR. The repertoire was sequenced with immunoSEQ multiplex PCR; TCRdb's copy has only in-frame clones and lacks some. The table shows roughly 140,000 clones, with about 82% occurring only once. Material: PBMCs. These receptors were obtained from a man under 40 in good health and CMV-seronegative.

The chain joins TRBV27 to TRBJ2-7, with 9 bases aligning to TRBD1. The V gene's germline CDR1 is MNHEY and CDR2 SMNVEV (reference sequence). The CDR3 is 13 amino acids. J lost 7 bases, V lost 5 bases, and 6 bases had no gene match. The CDR3 region is CASSATGGMEQYF. CDR3 bases: TGTGCCAGCAGTGCGACAGGGGGAATGGAGCAGTACTTC.

Regarding this clone: One end of the junction is discordant with germline, which a read error may explain. V gene TRBV2 combines with J gene TRBJ1-2; TRBD1 matches 8 bases. This CDR3 comprises 14 residues. Looked up from germline, CDR1 is SNHLY and CDR2 is FYNNEI. CDR3 sequence reads: CASTPAGTGHMECF. CDR3 DNA sequence: TGTGCCAGCACCCCAGCCGGGACAGGTCATATGGAGTGCTTC.

V gene TRBV28 combines with J gene TRBJ1-1, with 9 bases that match TRBD1. The germline gives CDR1 MDHEN, CDR2 SYDVKM. The CDR3 consists of 14 residues. V lost 10 bases to trimming and J lost 7 bases; unmatched junction nucleotides: 13. In DNA, the CDR3 is TGTGCCACCCCGAGGGACAGGGATTTTAGTGAAGCTTTCTTT. It yields the protein CATPRDRDFSEAFF.

V and J are TRBV6-5 and TRBJ1-3; 7 bases map to TRBD1. The CDR3 extends over 15 amino acids. V was clipped by 2 bases and J by 0 bases; unmatched bases: 1. Germline CDR1 MNHEY, CDR2 SVGAGI. Here the CDR3 reads CASSYRTGSGNTIYF. The DNA for the CDR3 is TGTGCCAGCAGTTACCGGACAGGCTCTGGAAACACCATATATTTT.

This sequence joins TRBV28 and TRBJ1-2; 7 positions match TRBD1. This CDR3 has 14 residues. Trimming removed 5 bases from V and 0 bases from J; junction bases left unmatched: 3. Per the germline V gene, CDR1 is MDHEN and CDR2 is SYDVKM. The CDR3 DNA reads as TGTGCCAGCAGTATACAGGGGTCTAACTATGGCTACACCTTC. This codes for CASSIQGSNYGYTF.

This chain joins TRBV6-5 and TRBJ1-5; 7 nucleotides match TRBD1. The ends lost 5 bases at V and 7 bases at J; junction bases unmatched: 5. The germline V gene encodes CDR1 MNHEY and CDR2 SVGAGI. This CDR3 is built from 13 residues. The CDR3 is CASSQGVRQPQHF. Written as DNA, the CDR3 is TGTGCCAGCAGTCAGGGGGTACGGCAGCCCCAGCATTTT.

V usage is TRBV2 and J usage is TRBJ2-1; possible D gene TRBD2, 5 bases. The CDR3 has 14 amino acids. The germline CDR1 and CDR2 sequences are SNHLY and FYNNEI. V shed 7 bases and J shed 9 bases, with 19 bases lying between them. The CDR3 coding sequence is TGTGCCAGCAAGGCTGAGCGGTCGACCGGTGAGCAGTTCTTC. The encoded protein is CASKAERSTGEQFF.

This clone has only a few counts. The chain joins TRBV6-1 to TRBJ2-1; TRBD1 matches 7 bases. Per the germline V gene, CDR1 is MNHNS and CDR2 is SASEGT. The CDR3 spans 15 residues. Trimming removed 8 bases from V and 1 base from J; junction bases left unmatched: 8. The CDR3 DNA is TGTGCCAGCGGAAGACAGGGCGGATCCTACAATGAGCAGTTCTTC. Translating gives CASGRQGGSYNEQFF.

This chain joins TRBV28 and TRBJ2-5; 9 nucleotides agree with TRBD2. Germline lookup yields CDR1 MDHEN and CDR2 SYDVKM. Unmatched junction bases numbered 9, after V lost 5 bases and J lost 5 bases. This CDR3 region has 15 residues. CDR3 sequence (DNA): TGTGCCAGCAGTCCCATCTTGCGGGGGGGCGAGACCCAGTACTTC. This gives the protein CASSPILRGGETQYF.

The chain is built from TRBV5-1 and TRBJ2-7, with D possibly TRBD1 on 6 matching bases. The CDR3 has 14 residues. Trimming removed 4 bases from V and 2 bases from J, with 13 bases in between. Germline lookup yields CDR1 SGHRS and CDR2 YFSETQ. The CDR3 reads CASSPRTETYEQYF. As DNA, the CDR3 is TGCGCCAGCAGCCCGCGGACAGAAACCTACGAGCAGTACTTC.

The V call is TRBV7-9, the J call TRBJ1-1; the D gene is possibly TRBD1 (6 bases). This CDR3 spans 14 amino acids. V was clipped by 5 bases and J by 0 bases, with 10 bases between them. From germline, CDR1 is SEHNR and CDR2 FQNEAQ (reference sequence). The CDR3 loop reads CASSQTGMNTEAFF. CDR3 DNA: TGTGCCAGCAGCCAGACAGGTATGAACACTGAAGCTTTCTTT.

The chain uses TRBV18 and TRBJ1-2, with D unclear. The CDR3 contains 16 residues. The germline CDR1 and CDR2 sequences are KGHSH and LQKENI. V was clipped by 3 bases and J by 5 bases, with 19 bases between them. The CDR3 coding sequence is TGTGCCAGCTCACCGGTGGCTACGAATGACATTTATGGCTACACCTTC. Translated, it gives CASSPVATNDIYGYTF.

This clone turned up a few times. The chain has TRBV6-1 and TRBJ2-7; D is possibly TRBD2 (6 bases). Trimming took 11 bases from V and 0 from J, leaving 17 bases between them. This CDR3 spans 14 amino acids. In germline, CDR1 is MNHNS, CDR2 SASEGT. This CDR3 reads CAGGRLGGSYEQYF. The CDR3 nucleotides are TGTGCCGGGGGGAGGCTCGGGGGCTCCTACGAGCAGTACTTC.

This chain uses TRBV19 with TRBJ2-7; the match to TRBD1 covers 9 bases. V lost 4 bases to trimming and J lost 2 bases; unmatched junction nucleotides: 9. CDR3 length: 16 residues. Germline V CDR1 and CDR2: LNHDA, SQIVND (reference sequence). The chain's CDR3 is CASSTGERQGAYEQYF. In nucleotides, the CDR3 is TGTGCCAGTAGTACTGGGGAACGACAGGGGGCCTACGAGCAGTACTTC.